This T cell receptor beta chain was retrieved from a study of T cells after yellow fever vaccination. General study points: Clones that expanded after primary vaccination mostly reappeared after the booster (roughly 97% CD4, 70% to 90% CD8). Clonotypes found in both CD4 and CD8 compartments made up a small share.

In making TCR cDNA, 5'RACE template switching added a universal primer site and UMIs to it. TCRdb processed the 5' RACE reads anew with MiXCR; each CDR3 protein has one entry. The sample has 100,000 to 150,000 distinct CDR3 sequences; about 8.2% are singletons. The germline gives CDR1 SGDLS, CDR2 YYNGEE. The CDR3 sequence is 16 residues long. V was pared by 0 bases and J by 4 bases, with 14 bases between. As concerns this clonotype: What it binds is unknown.

The starting material was CD8+ T cells sorted from PBMCs, obtained on the day of the yellow fever booster vaccination. This sequence was found in a man aged 18-30 years who received the YFV17D yellow fever vaccine. The V gene is TRBV9, the J gene TRBJ2-1; D is possibly TRBD2 (6 bases). The CDR3 DNA sequence: TGTGCCAGCAGCGTAGGAGGAGGGTCCCCTTACAATGAGCAGTTCTTC. Encoded protein: CASSVGGGSPYNEQFF.